Listed below are T cell receptor beta chains from one sample, sequenced in a study of response to subunit inactivated influenza vaccine. A single record per CDR3 protein comes from TCRdb applying MiXCR to the RT-PCR reads. Found here are 600,000 to 700,000 distinct CDR3 sequences, 14% of them singletons; the top ten hold 7.6%. The source was PBMCs from blood, collected approximately 15 days before vaccination. The origin of the receptors is a man between 50 and 59 years old who received an inactivated influenza vaccine. CDR3s leave out the opening cysteine and the closing phenylalanine or tryptophan. Fields, in order: V gene, J gene, CDR3 protein.

V: TRBV4-1
J: TRBJ2-3
CDR3: ASSQDPWQPQY

V: TRBV7-9
J: TRBJ2-1
CDR3: ASRLGLAGGPLDEQF

V: TRBV9
J: TRBJ2-1
CDR3: ASSVGGRARDNEQF

V: TRBV6-5
J: TRBJ2-7
CDR3: ATQGLALEQY

V: TRBV28
J: TRBJ2-3
CDR3: ASSVSGQGIETQY

V: TRBV5-1
J: TRBJ1-1
CDR3: ASSLNSGTVEAF

V: TRBV28
J: TRBJ2-5
CDR3: ASSFLLGETQY

V: TRBV5-1
J: TRBJ2-1
CDR3: ASSTGTGYNEQF

V: TRBV11-2
J: TRBJ2-3
CDR3: ASSLGDRVTDTQY

V: TRBV6-2/TRBV6-3
J: TRBJ2-3
CDR3: ASSYRGKKADTQY

V: TRBV20-1
J: TRBJ1-5
CDR3: SARTGGQPQH

V: TRBV9
J: TRBJ2-7
CDR3: ASSAQPGQGYEQY

V: TRBV14
J: TRBJ1-1
CDR3: ASSREQDFRTEAF

V: TRBV6-2/TRBV6-3
J: TRBJ1-5
CDR3: ASTLEGLGNQPQH

V: TRBV14
J: TRBJ2-7
CDR3: ASRTRRIGAGNEQY

V: TRBV15
J: TRBJ1-4
CDR3: ATSRDGAENEKLF

V: TRBV29-1
J: TRBJ2-2
CDR3: SAREGGRTGELF

V: TRBV7-9
J: TRBJ2-3
CDR3: ASSSQTDTQY

V: TRBV4-3
J: TRBJ2-2
CDR3: ASSHNAGELF

V: TRBV7-2
J: TRBJ2-3
CDR3: ASSRDFSTDTQY

V: TRBV7-9
J: TRBJ2-7
CDR3: ASSPVLDEQY

V: TRBV2
J: TRBJ2-5
CDR3: ASSWRRGETQY

V: TRBV12-3/TRBV12-4
J: TRBJ2-4
CDR3: ASSLGTSTNIQY

V: TRBV15
J: TRBJ1-1
CDR3: ATSRVGGRTEAF

V: TRBV5-1
J: TRBJ2-7
CDR3: ASSSGDGAYEQY

V: TRBV10-3
J: TRBJ2-7
CDR3: AISSFSSGGFYEQY

V: TRBV25-1
J: TRBJ2-1
CDR3: ASRTGPYNEQF

V: TRBV4-2
J: TRBJ2-1
CDR3: ASSQDRLAGPYNEQF

V: TRBV6-5
J: TRBJ2-3
CDR3: ASSYSSRGGTDTQY

V: TRBV10-3
J: TRBJ2-7
CDR3: AISESPRGLDGYEQY

V: TRBV20-1
J: TRBJ2-1
CDR3: CARDLRRSGATSSYNEQF

V: TRBV10-3
J: TRBJ2-3
CDR3: AIASHGLAGGPDTQY

V: TRBV5-5
J: TRBJ2-2
CDR3: ASSSGTAITGELF

V: TRBV7-9
J: TRBJ2-7
CDR3: ASSLDWGTDSYEQY

V: TRBV12-3/TRBV12-4
J: TRBJ2-3
CDR3: ASSLGRRSDTQY

V: TRBV10-3
J: TRBJ2-7
CDR3: AISEPGHDYEQY

V: TRBV5-1
J: TRBJ2-5
CDR3: ASSPLGAGGPGQTQY

V: TRBV7-9
J: TRBJ2-6
CDR3: ASSVGDSGANVLT

V: TRBV4-2
J: TRBJ2-2
CDR3: ASSQDWQGKRAGELF

V: TRBV20-1
J: TRBJ2-3
CDR3: SARDGGSGDTQY

V: TRBV12-3/TRBV12-4
J: TRBJ2-7
CDR3: ASSGTIYEQY

V: TRBV20-1
J: TRBJ2-3
CDR3: SAERGGPSTDTQY

V: TRBV5-1
J: TRBJ1-1
CDR3: ASSAGQGWGTEAF

V: TRBV27
J: TRBJ1-5
CDR3: ASSFPDRGYGPQH

V: TRBV11-2
J: TRBJ1-2
CDR3: ASSLPAGGEEGYT

V: TRBV7-9
J: TRBJ2-1
CDR3: ASSSTGSPYNEQF

V: TRBV7-2
J: TRBJ2-1
CDR3: ASSPMNEQF

V: TRBV24-1
J: TRBJ2-5
CDR3: ATSDLDRRLQETQY

V: TRBV9
J: TRBJ2-1
CDR3: ASSVEDRGADEQF

V: TRBV2
J: TRBJ2-3
CDR3: ASSKRQGGDTQY

V: TRBV20-1
J: TRBJ2-1
CDR3: SARGKGGSDSYEQF

V: TRBV5-1
J: TRBJ2-7
CDR3: ASSSPGTGYYEQY

V: TRBV9
J: TRBJ2-3
CDR3: PSSVGAGTSTDTQY

V: TRBV23-1
J: TRBJ2-5
CDR3: ASSRETKETQY